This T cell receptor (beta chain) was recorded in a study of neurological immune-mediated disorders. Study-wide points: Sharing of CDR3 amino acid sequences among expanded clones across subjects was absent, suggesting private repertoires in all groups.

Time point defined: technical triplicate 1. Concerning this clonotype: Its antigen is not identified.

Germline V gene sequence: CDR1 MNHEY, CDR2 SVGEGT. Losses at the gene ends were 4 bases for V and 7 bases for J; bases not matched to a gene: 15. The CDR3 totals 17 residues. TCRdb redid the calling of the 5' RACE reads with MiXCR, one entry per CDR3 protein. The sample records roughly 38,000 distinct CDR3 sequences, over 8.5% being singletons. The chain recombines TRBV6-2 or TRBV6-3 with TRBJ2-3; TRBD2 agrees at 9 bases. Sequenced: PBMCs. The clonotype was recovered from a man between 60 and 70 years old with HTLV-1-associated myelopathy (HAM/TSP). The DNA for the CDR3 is TGTGCCAGCAGTTTATCCAGGAAAACTAGCGGGCTTCATACGCAGTATTTT. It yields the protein CASSLSRKTSGLHTQYF.